A selection of T cell receptor beta chains follows, all from one sample in a study of blood T cells in healthy people across ages. From the 5' RACE reads, TCRdb called clonotypes with MiXCR, one entry per CDR3 protein. The table includes about 1.8 million distinct CDR3 sequences, around half detected once. The material sequenced was blood. These receptors came from a woman between 40 and 50 years old in good health. Both conserved end residues are part of each CDR3. Clone size is given for some rows only: seen once, a few or many times, or a class if the clone is expanded.

cdr3_aa j_call v_call clone_size
CASSFTPTSGGSIQETQYF TRBJ2-5 TRBV5-1 once
CASSGTAGIHEQYF TRBJ2-7 TRBV7-8 few
CASSPQGVGTEAFF TRBJ1-1 TRBV7-2 few
CSASRSGFSDTQYF TRBJ2-3 TRBV20-1 .
CASAQGHEQFF TRBJ2-1 TRBV4-1 .
CASSTLAGGGDEQFF TRBJ2-1 TRBV6-2/TRBV6-3 .
CASSQWGGQGYEQYF TRBJ2-7 TRBV14 few
CASSRGNIGYTF TRBJ1-2 TRBV25-1 .
CATSKDRVGETQYF . TRBV15 few
CASSWLGQYF TRBJ2-7 TRBV27 .
CASSELAASTYEQYF TRBJ2-7 TRBV25-1 .
CSASSSGGGSDTQYF TRBJ2-3 TRBV20-1 .
CASSRDRISGGIQETQYF TRBJ2-5 TRBV14 .
CASSLRGELDRVYGYTF TRBJ1-2 TRBV5-1 .
CASSVGGGIHNEQYF TRBJ2-5 TRBV9 .
CASSLLGTQNQPQHF TRBJ1-5 TRBV5-1 .
CASSPVDGLVETQYF TRBJ2-5 TRBV7-9 few
CASSQGQGSEKLFF TRBJ1-4 TRBV5-1 .
CATRDADYGYTF TRBJ1-2 TRBV24-1 .
CASSQDGQASADTQYF TRBJ2-3 TRBV4-3 .
CASSGGHAEDTQYF TRBJ2-3 TRBV7-9 few
CSAAPQGATYGQYF TRBJ2-4 TRBV29-1 once
CASSLSGTGANEQYF TRBJ2-7 TRBV28 .
CASSLVAGANSYEQYF TRBJ2-7 TRBV7-2 .
CVVAGTTLTYEQYF TRBJ2-7 TRBV20-1 .
CATTRQGYYEQYF TRBJ2-7 TRBV6-2/TRBV6-3 .
CASSLGRTPANYGYTF TRBJ1-2 TRBV7-2 .
CASSLGSEIQGTPLHF TRBJ1-6 TRBV7-8 .
CASSLVGGLETQYF TRBJ2-5 TRBV7-2 many
CASRTGTGGYNEQFF TRBJ2-1 TRBV12-3/TRBV12-4 many
CATSKARVGGYTF TRBJ1-2 TRBV15 .
CASRPGEMNTEAFF TRBJ1-1 TRBV2 few
CASSFRGQGAKNIQYF TRBJ2-4 TRBV6-6 few
CASSRQINQPQHF TRBJ1-5 TRBV4-3 .
CASRTETQQYF TRBJ2-7 TRBV6-2/TRBV6-3 .
CAIAWTDNEQFF TRBJ2-1 TRBV10-3 .
CASSPMGQGIHEQYF TRBJ2-7 TRBV6-6 .
CASSEWGAGVPEQYF TRBJ2-7 TRBV2 .
CASSLPTTGAYEQYF TRBJ2-7 TRBV28 many
CASSQSRTRQGAEGYTF TRBJ1-2 TRBV4-3 once
CASTTRPGQETQFF TRBJ2-1 TRBV27 .
CASSSRGGQGANYGYTF TRBJ1-2 TRBV9 .
CASSLISLPKETQYF . TRBV28 .
CASSVQTGSYDTQYF TRBJ2-3 TRBV9 .
CASSVVSGYGYTF TRBJ1-2 TRBV9 .
CASSLKPRVFETQYF TRBJ2-5 TRBV7-9 .
CASSDRKGSYEQYF TRBJ2-7 TRBV6-2/TRBV6-3 few
CASSQDYGTSGNNEQFF TRBJ2-1 TRBV4-3 few
CASSYREANIQYF TRBJ2-4 TRBV19 .
CSARDLGGSGNEQYF TRBJ2-7 TRBV20-1 few
CASSQVNLAGFSNEQFF TRBJ2-1 TRBV4-3 once
CASSLIGSGVQETQYF TRBJ2-5 TRBV27 .